Below, 27 T cell receptor beta chains from the same sample are listed, as sequenced in a study of shared clonotypes between healthy human individuals. The method was immunoSEQ multiplex PCR; TCRdb's version includes in-frame clones alone and lacks a portion of them. The sample lists over 2,000,000 clones, about 94% occurring once. CD45RO-negative CD8 cells positively selected for CCR7 made up the naive population, which excluded terminally differentiated effector memory CD45RA+ cells. The sample was naive CD8+ T cells from PBMCs. All receptors come from a young man in good health. Some clones in this sample may be carry-over from other donors' samples.

The chain is built from TRBV7-9 and TRBJ2-3; D call uncertain. Germline assignment: CDR1 SEHNR and CDR2 FQNEAQ (reference sequence). The CDR3 consists of 14 residues. V was cut by 5 bases and J by 0 bases, with 9 bases left in between. The CDR3 DNA reads as TGTGCCAGCAGCCATAAACCTAGCACAGATACGCAGTATTTT. Protein product: CASSHKPSTDTQYF.

The CDR3 DNA follows: TGTGCCAGCAGTTACACCGACAGGGGGCGTGGAAACATTCAGTACTTC. Residues: CASSYTDRGRGNIQYF. This sequence joins TRBV28 and TRBJ2-4, with TRBD1 matching over 10 bases. From germline, CDR1 is MDHEN and CDR2 SYDVKM. V lost 4 bases and J lost 6; bases outside the gene matches: 9. The length of the CDR3 is 16 residues.

The chain links TRBV29-1 to TRBJ1-4; D is uncertain. CDR3 length: 15 amino acids. Deletions cut 4 bases from V and 4 bases from J, with 16 bases between. Germline assignment: CDR1 SQVTM and CDR2 ANQGSEA. This CDR3 reads CSVVDPSRYNEKLFF. The CDR3 coding sequence is TGCAGCGTTGTGGACCCCTCCCGATATAATGAAAAACTGTTTTTT.

V gene TRBV7-9 combines with J gene TRBJ2-1, with 10 bases that match TRBD2. Germline loops: CDR1 SEHNR, CDR2 FQNEAQ (reference sequence). There are 16 residues in the CDR3. V dropped 3 bases and J dropped 9; count of bases not matched to a gene: 11. The CDR3 loop is CASSFRGAGGSGEQFF. The CDR3 DNA is TGTGCCAGCAGCTTCCGGGGAGCGGGAGGGTCTGGTGAGCAGTTCTTC.

The chain carries TRBV11-2 and TRBJ2-7; weak D call: TRBD1 (5 bases). This CDR3 is built from 17 residues. Trimming took off 2 bases at V and 4 bases at J, with 21 bases between the two ends. Germline CDR1 is SGHAT and CDR2 is FQNNGV. The CDR3 region has the DNA TGTGCCAGCAGCTTACAGGGCCGGGCCCCCAGGGCATACGAGCAGTACTTC. Amino acid sequence: CASSLQGRAPRAYEQYF. Supplemented by reference TRBV11-2 and TRBJ2-7, the full variable domain reads EAGVAQSPRYKIIEKRQSVAFWCNPISGHATLYWYQQILGQGPKLLIQFQNNGVVDDSQLPKDRFSAERLKGVDSTLKIQPAKLEDSAVYLCASSLQGRAPRAYEQYFGPGTRLTVT.

This sequence joins TRBV11-2 and TRBJ2-1; 7 nucleotides align to TRBD2. The CDR3 has 18 residues. J lost 0 bases, V lost 5 bases, and 13 bases had no gene match. From germline, CDR1 is SGHAT and CDR2 FQNNGV. CDR3 DNA sequence: TGTGCCAGCAGCCTAGTTTTAGCGCGGACTAGCTCCTACAATGAGCAGTTCTTC. Translated, it gives CASSLVLARTSSYNEQFF.

The chain carries TRBV27 and TRBJ2-3; TRBD2 matches 7 bases. The ends lost 5 bases at V and 3 bases at J; junction bases unmatched: 5. The CDR3 has 14 amino acids. Germline V gives CDR1 MNHEY, CDR2 SMNVEV (reference sequence). The CDR3 protein is CASSNPGLTDTQYF. The CDR3 DNA follows: TGTGCCAGCAGTAACCCGGGACTAACAGATACGCAGTATTTT.

The chain links TRBV27 to TRBJ2-1; D may be TRBD2 (5 bases). CDR3 length: 15 residues. CDR1 MNHEY and CDR2 SMNVEV come from the germline V gene (reference sequence). V lost 7 bases and J lost 3, with 16 bases in between. The CDR3, as DNA: TGTGCCAGCACTGACTATGGGTCTTTCTACAATGAGCAGTTCTTC. It codes for CASTDYGSFYNEQFF.

This chain connects TRBV4-3 to TRBJ2-7; TRBD2 matches at 7 bases. The CDR3 runs to 18 residues. CDR1 and CDR2 from the germline V gene are LGHNA and YSLEER. V lost 1 base and J lost 1; bases outside the gene matches: 13. CDR3 nucleotides: TGCGCCAGCAGCCAAGCCCGCGAGATAGCGGGCCTTTCCTACGAGCAGTACTTC. Translation: CASSQAREIAGLSYEQYF.

The chain has TRBV28 and TRBJ1-5; 10 nucleotides agree with TRBD1. After removal of 6 bases from V and 5 bases from J, the junction contained 7 bases not matched to a gene. The CDR3 is 15 amino acids. The germline gives CDR1 MDHEN, CDR2 SYDVKM. The CDR3 nucleotides read TGTGCCAGCAGCGACCGCGGACAGGGGGATCAGCCCCAGCATTTT. Translating gives CASSDRGQGDQPQHF.

The J gene is TRBJ2-4, the V gene TRBV30; possible D gene TRBD2, 7 bases. Germline CDR1 is GTSNPN and CDR2 is SVGIG (reference sequence). V was pared by 0 bases and J by 8 bases, with 11 bases between. The CDR3 totals 13 residues. The chain's CDR3 is CAWSVLGGDIQYF. The CDR3 nucleotides read TGTGCCTGGAGTGTACTAGGGGGGGACATTCAGTACTTC.

V gene TRBV27 combines with J gene TRBJ2-7, with TRBD2 matching 10 bases. CDR1 MNHEY and CDR2 SMNVEV come from the germline V gene (reference sequence). Trimming took 4 bases from V and 3 from J; bases not matched to a gene: 6. The CDR3 extends over 15 amino acids. The CDR3 is CASSSASGRGYEQYF. DNA of the CDR3: TGTGCCAGCAGTTCCGCAAGCGGGAGGGGCTACGAGCAGTACTTC.

Concerning this clone: Other DNA sequences of this sample code for an identical CDR3. The rearrangement uses TRBV4-1 and TRBJ2-1, with D unresolved. Trimming left V 0 bases short and J 3 bases short, with 9 bases between. Germline CDR1 MGHRA, CDR2 YSYEKL. There are 15 residues in the CDR3. Here the CDR3 reads CASSQDSGSYNEQFF. The CDR3 nucleotides are TGCGCCAGCAGCCAAGATAGTGGCAGCTACAATGAGCAGTTCTTC.

This clone was seen just once. This sequence joins TRBV7-2 and TRBJ2-7; maybe TRBD1 (6 bases). This CDR3 is 14 amino acids long. Germline V gene sequence: CDR1 SGHTA, CDR2 FQGNSA. With 2 bases removed from V and 4 bases from J, the gap between germline ends came to 12 bases. DNA of the CDR3: TGTGCCAGCAGCTTAATCGGACAGACATACGAGCAGTACTTC. Encoded protein: CASSLIGQTYEQYF.

The V call is TRBV6-4, the J call TRBJ1-5; D gene uncertain. V was shortened by 10 bases and J by 5 bases, with 18 bases between the two germline ends. There are 14 residues in the CDR3. Looked up from germline, CDR1 is MRHNA and CDR2 is SNTAGT. CDR3 loop: CATKTPGGDQPQHF. As DNA, the CDR3 is TGTGCCACCAAGACACCAGGTGGGGATCAGCCCCAGCATTTT.

On this clone itself: The same CDR3 also results from other DNA sequences found in this sample. This chain connects TRBV28 to TRBJ2-7, with D possibly TRBD1 on 5 matching bases. The germline V gene encodes CDR1 MDHEN and CDR2 SYDVKM. The CDR3 spans 15 residues. Trimming cost V 3 bases and J 0 bases, with 12 bases left between them. The CDR3 DNA reads TGTGCCAGCAGTTTTCAGGGCCTAAGCTCCTACGAGCAGTACTTC. It is translated as CASSFQGLSSYEQYF.

V is TRBV30 and J is TRBJ1-3; D unclear. The germline V gene has CDR1 GTSNPN and CDR2 SVGIG (reference sequence). V was shortened by 3 bases and J by 8 bases, with 20 bases between the two germline ends. The CDR3 totals 15 residues. CDR3 region: CAWRVGVTYSDTIYF. The CDR3, as DNA: TGTGCCTGGAGAGTCGGGGTCACCTATTCGGACACCATATATTTT.

The chain is built from TRBV4-2 and TRBJ2-7; no definite D call. The CDR3 contains 16 residues. The germline gives CDR1 LGHNA, CDR2 YNFKEQ. V was trimmed by 0 bases and J by 0 bases, leaving 12 bases between them. CDR3 amino acids: CASSQDRKFDSYEQYF. CDR3 DNA: TGTGCCAGCAGCCAAGATCGGAAATTCGACTCCTACGAGCAGTACTTC.

J is TRBJ1-5 and V is TRBV10-3; D gene uncertain. The CDR3 consists of 14 residues. Germline-derived CDR1 and CDR2 are ENHRY and SYGVKD. V was cut by 5 bases and J by 2 bases, with 10 bases left in between. The chain's CDR3 is CAISRPAGNQPQHF. DNA for the CDR3: TGTGCCATCAGTCGGCCCGCCGGCAATCAGCCCCAGCATTTT.

The rearrangement links TRBV11-2 to TRBJ2-1; 11 nucleotides agree with TRBD2. Germline V CDR1 and CDR2: SGHAT, FQNNGV. This CDR3 contains 15 residues. J lost 7 bases, V lost 2 bases, and 4 bases had no gene match. The CDR3 DNA is TGTGCCAGCAGCTTACTAGCGGGAGGTGTAAATGAGCAGTTCTTC. Its protein product is CASSLLAGGVNEQFF. Variable domain in full (rest from reference TRBV11-2 and TRBJ2-1): EAGVAQSPRYKIIEKRQSVAFWCNPISGHATLYWYQQILGQGPKLLIQFQNNGVVDDSQLPKDRFSAERLKGVDSTLKIQPAKLEDSAVYLCASSLLAGGVNEQFFGPGTRLTVL.

The chain uses TRBV9 and TRBJ1-1; perhaps TRBD1 as D (6 bases). CDR3 length equals 17 residues. V was clipped by 3 bases and J by 2 bases, with 20 bases between them. The V gene's germline CDR1 is SGDLS and CDR2 YYNGEE. The CDR3 protein is CASSAAKGQRQNTEAFF. The DNA of the CDR3 is TGTGCCAGCAGCGCAGCCAAAGGACAGAGACAAAACACTGAAGCTTTCTTT. The whole variable domain, filled in from reference TRBV9 and TRBJ1-1, reads DSGVTQTPKHLITATGQRVTLRCSPRSGDLSVYWYQQSLDQGLQFLIQYYNGEERAKGNILERFSAQQFPDLHSELNLSSLELGDSALYFCASSAAKGQRQNTEAFFGQGTRLTVV.

The chain is built from TRBV30 and TRBJ1-1, with D hard to call. This CDR3 has 12 amino acids. V shed 0 bases and J shed 7 bases, with 9 bases lying between them. Germline values: CDR1 GTSNPN, CDR2 SVGIG (reference sequence). This CDR3 reads CAWSVSAGEAFF. DNA for the CDR3: TGTGCCTGGAGTGTATCGGCAGGTGAAGCTTTCTTT.

The rearrangement links TRBV27 to TRBJ1-2; a weak D match, TRBD1 (6 bases). CDR1 MNHEY and CDR2 SMNVEV come from the germline V gene (reference sequence). There are 17 residues in the CDR3. V gave up 5 bases and J gave up 5 bases, with 24 bases separating them. CDR3 DNA: TGTGCCAGCAGTGGTTTTGATGGGAGGGGGGTCCGATATGGCTACACCTTC. Translated: CASSGFDGRGVRYGYTF.

V usage is TRBV10-3 and J usage is TRBJ2-1, with a weak D call TRBD1 (6 bases). Per the germline V gene, CDR1 is ENHRY and CDR2 is SYGVKD. Trimming took off 0 bases at V and 2 bases at J, with 11 bases between the two ends. The CDR3 contains 16 residues. The CDR3: CAISESWTATYNEQFF. The CDR3 DNA follows: TGTGCCATCAGTGAGTCGTGGACAGCCACCTACAATGAGCAGTTCTTC.

V usage is TRBV7-9 and J usage is TRBJ2-7; TRBD1 matches 8 bases. V lost 2 bases to trimming and J lost 7 bases; unmatched junction nucleotides: 7. The CDR3 sequence is 14 residues long. CDR1 is SEHNR, CDR2 FQNEAQ, per germline (reference sequence). Here the CDR3 DNA reads TGTGCCAGCAGCTTATCAGGGGGCGCGGGGGAGCAGTACTTC. Residues: CASSLSGGAGEQYF.

This sequence joins TRBV4-2 and TRBJ2-2; 7 nucleotides match TRBD2. The CDR3 is made up of 18 amino acids. The V and J ends lost 0 bases and 7 bases, in that order; junction bases with no gene match: 14. The germline CDR1 and CDR2 sequences are LGHNA and YNFKEQ. The CDR3 sequence is CASSQDKMGGRYGGELFF. The DNA for the CDR3 is TGTGCCAGCAGCCAAGATAAGATGGGAGGGCGATATGGCGGGGAGCTGTTTTTT.

The V gene is TRBV2, the J gene TRBJ1-2; D is possibly TRBD1 (5 bases). The CDR3 is 16 amino acids. Per germline, CDR1 SNHLY and CDR2 FYNNEI. V was cut by 6 bases and J by 3 bases, with 20 bases left in between. CDR3 nucleotides: TGTGCCAGCAGGGAACCCAGCCCCAGGGACTACTATGGCTACACCTTC. Encoded protein: CASREPSPRDYYGYTF.